This T cell receptor (beta chain) derives from a study of vaccination and CD4 T cells after COVID-19. Overall study: All convalescent patients were nasal swab PCR positive for SARS-CoV-2; eight or nine had mild and one severe disease. Post-vaccination specimens were collected at a median of around 72 days following dose two (range 14 to 241).

Whole-study results and caveats: A median of around 86% of reactive clones, in convalescent patients, became evident only post-vaccination. Median counts of SARS-CoV-2-reactive clonotypes increased from around 20 to 38; this difference was not significant.

Regarding time point: late sampling 161 to 241 days after vaccination in a few convalescent patients. Using its own MiXCR run on the PCR reads, TCRdb lists one record per CDR3 protein. The data hold 25,000 to 30,000 distinct CDR3 sequences, with 45% to 60% observed a single time. Comments on this clonotype: As yet, its antigen is unknown.

This specimen was CD4+ T cells from blood, taken about 7 months after SARS-CoV-2 vaccination. This sequence originates from a human donor who had recovered from COVID-19.

This CDR3 is CASSLGTGSVETQYF. In DNA form, the CDR3 reads TGTGCCAGCAGTTTGGGGACAGGGAGTGTAGAGACCCAGTACTTC. The rearrangement joins TRBV28 to TRBJ2-5; 9 bases line up with TRBD1. Germline V CDR1 and CDR2: MDHEN, SYDVKM. Germline trimming cut 3 bases from V and 4 bases from J; bases unmatched to any gene: 6. This CDR3 is built from 15 residues.